The clone carrying this TCR beta chain was counted at least ten times. TCRdb processed the 5' RACE reads anew with MiXCR; each CDR3 protein has one entry. This sample has 45,000 to 55,000 distinct CDR3 sequences, with 10% found just once. Trimming cost V 1 base and J 5 bases, with 12 bases left between them. The CDR3 loop spans 15 amino acids. Germline values: CDR1 KGHSY, CDR2 FQNENV. The sample comes from a study of neurological immune-mediated disorders. The chain links TRBV16 to TRBJ1-5; the D gene is possibly TRBD1 (5 bases). The source material was PBMCs. This TCR came from a woman between 40 and 50 years old with HTLV-1-associated myelopathy (HAM/TSP). The CDR3 coding sequence is TGTGCCAGCAGCCAATTTGCGGGGGGTCATCAGCCCCAGCATTTT. It codes for CASSQFAGGHQPQHF.